This T cell receptor (beta chain) was documented in a study of blood T cell repertoires in COVID-19. This CDR3 is built from 14 residues. CDR1 is SGHNT and CDR2 is YYREEE in the germline V gene (reference sequence). V lost 2 bases, J lost 2 bases, and 1 base stayed unmatched. Some clones are missing from TCRdb's copy, which holds only in-frame ones; the method was immunoSEQ multiplex PCR. Of 100,000 to 150,000 clones listed, roughly 80% are singletons. What was sequenced was peripheral blood. The receptor was isolated from a woman aged 55 to 70 with acute or convalescent COVID-19. The V call is TRBV5-4, the J call TRBJ2-7, with 10 bases that match TRBD1. In DNA form, the CDR3 reads TGTGCCAGCAGCTTAGGACAGGGGGCCTACGAGCAGTACTTC. Translating it yields CASSLGQGAYEQYF. Full variable domain (rest looked up from reference TRBV5-4 and TRBJ2-7): ETGVTQSPTHLIKTRGQQVTLRCSSQSGHNTVSWYQQALGQGPQFIFQYYREEENGRGNFPPRFSGLQFPNYSSELNVNALELDDSALYLCASSLGQGAYEQYFGPGTRLTVT.